A single sample is the source of the 10 T cell receptor beta chains below, sequenced in a study of blood T cell repertoires in COVID-19. Method: immunoSEQ multiplex PCR; TCRdb's copy keeps in-frame clones and lacks some. The sample shows about 320,000 clones, under 90% of them seen only once. The sequencing input was PBMCs or T cells enriched from blood (not recorded which). Source of these receptors: a woman under 30 who had recovered from COVID-19.

This chain uses TRBV5-1 with TRBJ2-6; D is uncertain. The CDR3 has 14 amino acids. Germline values: CDR1 SGHRS, CDR2 YFSETQ. Trimming took 1 base from V and 0 from J, leaving 2 bases between them. CDR3 in DNA: TGCGCCAGCAGCTTGCTCTCTGGGGCCAACGTCCTGACTTTC. Amino acid sequence: CASSLLSGANVLTF.

Of note for this clone: Sequence at one end of the junction differs from germline and may be a read error. The chain uses TRBV19 and TRBJ2-7, with D possibly being TRBD1 (5 bases). The CDR3 is made up of 16 amino acids. Germline V gene data show CDR1 as LNHDA and CDR2 as SQIVND (reference sequence). The DNA for the CDR3 is TGTGCCAGTAGCACTCCCCCAGACAGTTTTTCCTCCGAGCAGTACTTC. Translating gives CASSTPPDSFSSEQYF.

The chain is built from TRBV13 and TRBJ2-1; 9 positions agree with TRBD2. The CDR3 is 17 amino acids. Germline trimming cut 1 base from V and 2 bases from J; bases unmatched to any gene: 6. Germline loops: CDR1 PRHDT, CDR2 FYEKMQ (reference sequence). The CDR3 bases are TGTGCCAGCAGCTTAGTACAACTAGCGGGTACCTACAATGAGCAGTTCTTC. Encoded protein: CASSLVQLAGTYNEQFF.

This clone was detected only once. The chain carries TRBV4-2 and TRBJ1-2; a weak D match, TRBD1 (5 bases). The germline V gene encodes CDR1 LGHNA and CDR2 YNFKEQ. The V end lost 0 bases, the J end lost 1 base, and 9 bases lay between the germline ends. The CDR3 is 15 residues long. CDR3 sequence reads: CASSQDGTLNYGYTF. The CDR3 DNA reads as TGTGCCAGCAGCCAAGATGGGACTCTTAACTATGGCTACACCTTC.

This chain uses TRBV6-5 with TRBJ1-6; no firm D call. Germline V lookup: CDR1 MNHEY, CDR2 SVGAGI. Trimming removed 5 bases from V and 8 bases from J, with 7 bases in between. The CDR3 contains 12 residues. CDR3 coding DNA: TGTGCCAGCAGTACCCCGGATTCACCCCTCCACTTT. Encoded protein: CASSTPDSPLHF.

The chain carries TRBV24-1 and TRBJ2-3, with D hard to call. V was clipped by 9 bases and J by 0 bases, with 15 bases between them. This CDR3 region has 15 residues. Germline V gene data show CDR1 as KGHDR and CDR2 as SFDVKD. The CDR3: CATGESSRSTDTQYF. CDR3 in DNA: TGTGCCACCGGAGAGAGCAGCCGGAGCACAGATACGCAGTATTTT.

The chain joins TRBV30 to TRBJ1-4; D is unclear. The CDR3 contains 19 residues. Germline V gives CDR1 GTSNPN, CDR2 SVGIG (reference sequence). Trimming took off 2 bases at V and 4 bases at J, with 26 bases between the two ends. The CDR3 reads CAWSPPVWASSPRNEKLFF. In DNA form, the CDR3 reads TGTGCCTGGAGTCCCCCGGTATGGGCCTCATCCCCGCGTAATGAAAAACTGTTTTTT.

This chain joins TRBV7-3 and TRBJ1-2; 7 bases fit TRBD1. The ends lost 3 bases at V and 5 bases at J; junction bases unmatched: 6. The V gene's germline CDR1 is SGHTA and CDR2 FQGTGA. This CDR3 has 14 residues. CDR3: CASSLTGTDYGYTF. The CDR3 DNA sequence: TGTGCCAGCAGCTTGACCGGGACAGATTATGGCTACACCTTC.

The rearrangement links TRBV2 to TRBJ2-2, with 7 bases aligning to TRBD1. The germline V gene has CDR1 SNHLY and CDR2 FYNNEI. J gave up 6 bases and V 6 bases, and 4 bases lay outside the gene matches. CDR3 size: 13 residues. The CDR3 sequence: CASSPQGSGELFF. The CDR3 DNA is TGTGCCAGCAGCCCACAGGGGTCCGGGGAGCTGTTTTTT.

J is TRBJ1-4 and V is TRBV10-3; tentatively, D is TRBD1 (5 bases). The CDR3 contains 13 residues. Trimming took off 9 bases at V and 3 bases at J, with 11 bases between the two ends. Germline V gene sequence: CDR1 ENHRY, CDR2 SYGVKD. CDR3 loop: CAIQGSANEKLFF. CDR3 nucleotides: TGTGCCATTCAGGGAAGTGCTAATGAAAAACTGTTTTTT.